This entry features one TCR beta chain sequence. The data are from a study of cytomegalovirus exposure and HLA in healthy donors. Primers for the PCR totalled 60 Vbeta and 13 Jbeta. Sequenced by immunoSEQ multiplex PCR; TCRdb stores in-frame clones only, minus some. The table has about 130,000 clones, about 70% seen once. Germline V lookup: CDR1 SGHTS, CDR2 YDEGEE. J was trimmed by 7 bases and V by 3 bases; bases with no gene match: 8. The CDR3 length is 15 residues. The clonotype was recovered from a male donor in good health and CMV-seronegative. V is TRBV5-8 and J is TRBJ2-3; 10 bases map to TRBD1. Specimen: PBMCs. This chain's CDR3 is CASSSTPGQGYTQYF. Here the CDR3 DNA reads TGTGCCAGCAGCTCAACTCCGGGACAGGGGTATACGCAGTATTTT.